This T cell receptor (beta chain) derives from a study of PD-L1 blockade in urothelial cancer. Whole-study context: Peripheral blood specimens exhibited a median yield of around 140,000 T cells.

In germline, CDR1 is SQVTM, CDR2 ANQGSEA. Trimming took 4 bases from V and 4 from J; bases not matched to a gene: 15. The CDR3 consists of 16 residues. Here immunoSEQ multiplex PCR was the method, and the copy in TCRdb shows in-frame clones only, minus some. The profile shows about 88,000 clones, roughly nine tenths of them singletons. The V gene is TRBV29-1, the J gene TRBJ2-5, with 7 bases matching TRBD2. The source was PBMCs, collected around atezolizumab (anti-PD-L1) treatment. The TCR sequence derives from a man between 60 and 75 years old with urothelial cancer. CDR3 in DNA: TGCAGCGTTGTGGGGGGGGGAGGAGGGCCCTCAGAGACCCAGTACTTC. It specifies CSVVGGGGGPSETQYF.